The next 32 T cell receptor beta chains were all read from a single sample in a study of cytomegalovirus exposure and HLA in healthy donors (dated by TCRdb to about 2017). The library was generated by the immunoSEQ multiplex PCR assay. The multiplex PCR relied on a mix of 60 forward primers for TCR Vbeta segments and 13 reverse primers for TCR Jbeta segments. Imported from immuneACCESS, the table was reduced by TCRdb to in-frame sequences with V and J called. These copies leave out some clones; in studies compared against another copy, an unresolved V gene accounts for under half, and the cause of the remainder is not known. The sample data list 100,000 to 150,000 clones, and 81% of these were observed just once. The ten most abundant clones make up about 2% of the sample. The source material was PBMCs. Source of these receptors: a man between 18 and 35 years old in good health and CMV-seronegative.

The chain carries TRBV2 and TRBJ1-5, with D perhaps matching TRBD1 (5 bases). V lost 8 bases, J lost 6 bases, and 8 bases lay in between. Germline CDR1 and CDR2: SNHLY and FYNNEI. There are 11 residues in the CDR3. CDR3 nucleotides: TGTGCCAGCCGGGGGGGTCAGCCCCAGCATTTT. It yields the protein CASRGGQPQHF.

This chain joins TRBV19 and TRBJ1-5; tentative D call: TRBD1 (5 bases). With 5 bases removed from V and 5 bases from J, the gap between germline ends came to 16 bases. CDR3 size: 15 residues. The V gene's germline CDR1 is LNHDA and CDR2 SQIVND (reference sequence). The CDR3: CASSPQGLGHQPQHF. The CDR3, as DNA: TGTGCCAGTAGTCCCCAGGGACTGGGGCATCAGCCCCAGCATTTT.

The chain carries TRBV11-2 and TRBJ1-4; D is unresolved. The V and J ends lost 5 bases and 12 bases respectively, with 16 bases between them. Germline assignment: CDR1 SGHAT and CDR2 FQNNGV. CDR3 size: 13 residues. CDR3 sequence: CASSHGFSKELFF. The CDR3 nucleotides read TGTGCCAGCAGCCACGGGTTCTCGAAGGAACTGTTTTTT.

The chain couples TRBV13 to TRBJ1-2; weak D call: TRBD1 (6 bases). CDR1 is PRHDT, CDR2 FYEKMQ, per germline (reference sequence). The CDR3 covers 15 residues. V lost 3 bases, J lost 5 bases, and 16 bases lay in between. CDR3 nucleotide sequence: TGTGCCAGCAGCTTCCGCCAGATGGGGGCGTATGGCTACACCTTC. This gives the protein CASSFRQMGAYGYTF.

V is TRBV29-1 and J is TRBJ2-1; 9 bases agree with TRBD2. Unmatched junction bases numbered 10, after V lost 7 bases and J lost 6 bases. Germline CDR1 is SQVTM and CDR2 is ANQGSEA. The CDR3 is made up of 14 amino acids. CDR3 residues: CSAKRGGGGNEQFF. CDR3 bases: TGCAGCGCAAAGAGGGGCGGGGGGGGCAATGAGCAGTTCTTC.

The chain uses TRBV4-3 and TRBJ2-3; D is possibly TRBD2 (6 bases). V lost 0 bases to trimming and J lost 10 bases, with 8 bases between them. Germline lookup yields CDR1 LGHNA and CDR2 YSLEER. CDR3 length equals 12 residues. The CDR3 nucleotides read TGCGCCAGCAGCCAAGATGGGGAGGCGCAGTATTTT. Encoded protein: CASSQDGEAQYF.

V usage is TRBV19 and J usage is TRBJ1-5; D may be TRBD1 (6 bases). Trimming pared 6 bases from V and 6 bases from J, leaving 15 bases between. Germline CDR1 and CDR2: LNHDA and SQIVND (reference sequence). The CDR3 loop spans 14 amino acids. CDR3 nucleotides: TGTGCCAGTAGGGATTACAGGGTTGGTCAGCCCCAGCATTTT. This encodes CASRDYRVGQPQHF. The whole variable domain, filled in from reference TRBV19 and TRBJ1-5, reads DGGITQSPKYLFRKEGQNVTLSCEQNLNHDAMYWYRQDPGQGLRLIYYSQIVNDFQKGDIAEGYSVSREKKESFPLTVTSAQKNPTAFYLCASRDYRVGQPQHFGDGTRLSIL.

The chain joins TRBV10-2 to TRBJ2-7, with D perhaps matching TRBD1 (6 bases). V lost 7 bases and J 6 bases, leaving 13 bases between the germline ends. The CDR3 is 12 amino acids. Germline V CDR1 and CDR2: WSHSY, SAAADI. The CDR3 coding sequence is TGCGCCAGCACCTCCCAGGGGTTCGAGCAGTACTTC. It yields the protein CASTSQGFEQYF.

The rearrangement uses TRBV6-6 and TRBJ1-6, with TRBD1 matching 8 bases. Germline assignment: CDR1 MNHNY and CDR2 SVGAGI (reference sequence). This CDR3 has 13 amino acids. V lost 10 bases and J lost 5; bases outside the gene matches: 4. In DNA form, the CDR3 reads TGTGCCACTCAGGGGGCGCATAATTCACCCCTCCACTTT. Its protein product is CATQGAHNSPLHF.

CDR3 DNA: TGTGCCAGTAGGGGGGACAGATCTTCCTATGGCTACACCTTC. Protein product: CASRGDRSSYGYTF. The chain combines TRBV19 with TRBJ1-2; 7 bases are shared with TRBD1. Germline V gives CDR1 LNHDA, CDR2 SQIVND (reference sequence). The ends lost 6 bases at V and 4 bases at J; junction bases unmatched: 8. This CDR3 comprises 14 residues. Full variable domain (rest looked up from reference TRBV19 and TRBJ1-2): DGGITQSPKYLFRKEGQNVTLSCEQNLNHDAMYWYRQDPGQGLRLIYYSQIVNDFQKGDIAEGYSVSREKKESFPLTVTSAQKNPTAFYLCASRGDRSSYGYTFGSGTRLTVV.

Here the CDR3 reads CASGLSGSQDTQYF. DNA of the CDR3: TGTGCTAGTGGTTTGTCGGGGTCCCAGGATACGCAGTATTTT. The chain combines TRBV12-5 with TRBJ2-3; D is possibly TRBD2 (5 bases). The germline V and J ends were trimmed by 2 bases and 6 bases, with 12 bases remaining between them. Looked up from germline, CDR1 is LGHNT and CDR2 is FRNRAP. This CDR3 contains 14 residues.

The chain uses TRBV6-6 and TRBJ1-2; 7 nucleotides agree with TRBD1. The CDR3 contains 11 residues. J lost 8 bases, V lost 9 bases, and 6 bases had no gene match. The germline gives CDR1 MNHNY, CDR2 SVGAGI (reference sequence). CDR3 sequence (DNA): TGTGCCAGTTACTGGACAGGAGGCTACACCTTC. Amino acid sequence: CASYWTGGYTF.

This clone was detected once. The CDR3 DNA sequence: TGCGCCAGCAGCCAAGATCTAACAGGGCGAATCTATGGCTACACCTTC. Protein product: CASSQDLTGRIYGYTF. This rearrangement joins TRBV4-3 to TRBJ1-2, with a tentative D call TRBD1 (6 bases). The CDR3 length is 16 residues. Looked up from germline, CDR1 is LGHNA and CDR2 is YSLEER. V lost 0 bases, J lost 4 bases, and 15 bases lay in between.

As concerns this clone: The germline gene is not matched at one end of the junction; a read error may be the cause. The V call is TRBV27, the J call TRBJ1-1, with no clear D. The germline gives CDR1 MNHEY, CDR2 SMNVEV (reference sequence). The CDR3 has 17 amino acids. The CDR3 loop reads CACSLRAPGRANTEAFF. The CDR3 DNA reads TGTGCCTGCAGTTTACGCGCCCCTGGGAGGGCGAACACTGAAGCTTTCTTT.

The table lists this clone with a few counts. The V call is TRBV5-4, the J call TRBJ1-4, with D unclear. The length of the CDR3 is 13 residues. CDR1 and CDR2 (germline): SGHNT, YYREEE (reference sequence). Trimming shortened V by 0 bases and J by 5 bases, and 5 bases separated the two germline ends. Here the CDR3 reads CASSLAVNEKLFF. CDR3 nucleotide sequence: TGTGCCAGCAGCTTGGCGGTAAATGAAAAACTGTTTTTT.

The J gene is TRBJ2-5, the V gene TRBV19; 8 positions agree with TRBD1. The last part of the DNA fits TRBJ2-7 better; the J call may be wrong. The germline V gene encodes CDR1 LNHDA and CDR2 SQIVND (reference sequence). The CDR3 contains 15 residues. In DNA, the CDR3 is TGTGCCAGTAGTGGTCACAGGGGGTCCTCTTACGAGCAGTACTTC. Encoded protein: CASSGHRGSSYEQYF.

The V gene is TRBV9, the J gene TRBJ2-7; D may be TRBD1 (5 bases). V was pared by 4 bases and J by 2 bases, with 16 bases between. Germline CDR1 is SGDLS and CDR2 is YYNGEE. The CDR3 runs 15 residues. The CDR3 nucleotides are TGTGCCAGCAGCCTAGAGACAGCGCCTCCCTACGAGCAGTACTTC. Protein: CASSLETAPPYEQYF.

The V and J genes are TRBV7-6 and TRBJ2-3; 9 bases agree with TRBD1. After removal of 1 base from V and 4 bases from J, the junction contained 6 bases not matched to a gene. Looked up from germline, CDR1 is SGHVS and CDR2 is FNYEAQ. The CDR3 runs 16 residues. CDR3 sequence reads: CASSLGRDRVSDTQYF. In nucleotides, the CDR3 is TGTGCCAGCAGCTTAGGCCGGGACAGGGTTTCAGATACGCAGTATTTT. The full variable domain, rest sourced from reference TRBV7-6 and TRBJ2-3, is GAGVSQSPRYKVTKRGQDVALRCDPISGHVSLYWYRQALGQGPEFLTYFNYEAQQDKSGLPNDRFSAERPEGSISTLTIQRTEQRDSAMYRCASSLGRDRVSDTQYFGPGTRLTVL.

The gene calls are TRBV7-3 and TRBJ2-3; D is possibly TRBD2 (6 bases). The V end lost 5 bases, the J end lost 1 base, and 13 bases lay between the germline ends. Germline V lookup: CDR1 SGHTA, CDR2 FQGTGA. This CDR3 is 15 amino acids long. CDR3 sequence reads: CASSDPASGTDTQYF. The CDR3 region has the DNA TGTGCCAGCAGCGACCCCGCTAGCGGCACAGATACGCAGTATTTT.

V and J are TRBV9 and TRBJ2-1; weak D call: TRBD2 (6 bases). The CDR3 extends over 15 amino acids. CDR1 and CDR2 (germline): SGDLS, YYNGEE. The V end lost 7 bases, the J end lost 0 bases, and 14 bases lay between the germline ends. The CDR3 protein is CASGRGLSSYNEQFF. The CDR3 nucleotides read TGTGCCAGCGGGCGGGGTCTGAGCTCCTACAATGAGCAGTTCTTC.

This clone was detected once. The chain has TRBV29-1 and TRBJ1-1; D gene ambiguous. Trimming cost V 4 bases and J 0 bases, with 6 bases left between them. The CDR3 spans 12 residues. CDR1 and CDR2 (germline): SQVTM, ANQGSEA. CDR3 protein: CSVATLNTEAFF. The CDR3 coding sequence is TGCAGCGTTGCAACACTGAACACTGAAGCTTTCTTT.

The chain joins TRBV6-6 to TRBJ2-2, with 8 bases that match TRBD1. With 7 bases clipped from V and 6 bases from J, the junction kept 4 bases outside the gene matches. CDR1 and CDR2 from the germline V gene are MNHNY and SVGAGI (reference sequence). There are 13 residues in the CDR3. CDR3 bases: TGTGCCAGCATCGACAGGGGTGCCGGGGAGCTGTTTTTT. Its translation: CASIDRGAGELFF.

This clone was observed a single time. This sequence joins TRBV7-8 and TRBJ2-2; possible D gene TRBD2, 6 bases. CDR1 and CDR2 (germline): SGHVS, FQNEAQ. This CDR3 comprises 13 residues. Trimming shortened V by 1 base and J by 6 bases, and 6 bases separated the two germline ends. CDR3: CASSLGGAGELFF. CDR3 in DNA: TGTGCCAGCAGCTTAGGGGGGGCCGGGGAGCTGTTTTTT.

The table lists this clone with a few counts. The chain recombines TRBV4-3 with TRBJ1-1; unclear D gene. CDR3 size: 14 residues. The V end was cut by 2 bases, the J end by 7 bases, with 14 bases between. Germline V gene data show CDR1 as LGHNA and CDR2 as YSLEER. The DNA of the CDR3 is TGCGCCAGCAGCCAAAACCTTCCCAGCGGTGAAGCTTTCTTT. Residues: CASSQNLPSGEAFF.

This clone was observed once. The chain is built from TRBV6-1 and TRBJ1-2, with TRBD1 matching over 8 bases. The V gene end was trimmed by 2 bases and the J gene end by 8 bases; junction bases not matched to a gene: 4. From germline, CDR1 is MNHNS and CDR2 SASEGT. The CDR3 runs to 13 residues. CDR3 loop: CASSERRQGGYTF. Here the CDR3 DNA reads TGTGCCAGCAGTGAACGGCGACAGGGGGGCTACACCTTC.

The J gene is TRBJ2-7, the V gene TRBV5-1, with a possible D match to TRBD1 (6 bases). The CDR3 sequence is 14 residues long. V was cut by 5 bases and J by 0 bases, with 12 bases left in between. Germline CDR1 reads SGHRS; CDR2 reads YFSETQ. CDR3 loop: CASRPEGGSYEQYF. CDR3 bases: TGCGCCAGCAGACCTGAAGGGGGCTCCTACGAGCAGTACTTC.

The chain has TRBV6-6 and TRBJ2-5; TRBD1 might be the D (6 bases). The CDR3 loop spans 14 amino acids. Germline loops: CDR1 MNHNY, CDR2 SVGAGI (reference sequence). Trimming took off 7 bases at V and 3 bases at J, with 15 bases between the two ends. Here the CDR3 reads CASTPRGGKETQYF. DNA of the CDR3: TGTGCCAGCACCCCCCGAGGGGGTAAAGAGACCCAGTACTTC.

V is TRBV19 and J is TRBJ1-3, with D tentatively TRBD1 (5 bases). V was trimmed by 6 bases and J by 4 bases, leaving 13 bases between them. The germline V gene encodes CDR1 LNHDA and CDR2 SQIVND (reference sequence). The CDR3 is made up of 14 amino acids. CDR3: CASSAGLEGNTIYF. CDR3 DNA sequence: TGTGCCAGTAGCGCAGGGTTGGAAGGAAACACCATATATTTT.

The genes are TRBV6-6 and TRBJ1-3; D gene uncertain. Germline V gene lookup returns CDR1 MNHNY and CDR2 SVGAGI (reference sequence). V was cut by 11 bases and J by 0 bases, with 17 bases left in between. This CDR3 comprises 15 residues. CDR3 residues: CASIGRMSSGNTIYF. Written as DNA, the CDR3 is TGTGCCTCGATCGGGAGGATGAGCTCTGGAAACACCATATATTTT.

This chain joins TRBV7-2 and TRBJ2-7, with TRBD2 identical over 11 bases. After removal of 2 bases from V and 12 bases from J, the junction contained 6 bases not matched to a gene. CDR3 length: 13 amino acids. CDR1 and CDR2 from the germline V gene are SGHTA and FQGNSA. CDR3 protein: CASSLPGLAELYF. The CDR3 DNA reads TGTGCCAGCAGCTTACCGGGACTAGCGGAACTGTACTTC.

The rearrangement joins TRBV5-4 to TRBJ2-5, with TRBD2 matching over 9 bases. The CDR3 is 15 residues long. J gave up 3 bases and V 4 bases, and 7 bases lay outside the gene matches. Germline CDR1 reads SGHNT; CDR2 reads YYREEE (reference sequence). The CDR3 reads CASSPGSGGKETQYF. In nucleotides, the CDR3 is TGTGCCAGCAGCCCGGGAAGCGGGGGGAAAGAGACCCAGTACTTC.

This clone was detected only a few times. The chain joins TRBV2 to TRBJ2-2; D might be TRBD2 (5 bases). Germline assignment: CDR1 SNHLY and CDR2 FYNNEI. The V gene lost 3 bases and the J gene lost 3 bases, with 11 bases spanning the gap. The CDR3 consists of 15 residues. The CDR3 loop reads CASSESGVYTGELFF. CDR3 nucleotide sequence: TGTGCCAGCAGTGAGAGCGGAGTGTACACCGGGGAGCTGTTTTTT.